A single sample gave rise to the 14 T cell receptor beta chains below, sequenced in a study of somatic mutations in cytotoxic T cells in rheumatoid arthritis. Profiling relied on immunoSEQ multiplex PCR, and the TCRdb table lists in-frame clones only, not all of them. The data show 18,000 or so clones, with less than 80% seen just once and roughly 5% held by the top ten. The source material was CD8+ T cells sorted from blood. These receptors all come from a man in his sixties in good health.

The rearrangement uses TRBV6-1 and TRBJ2-5; 10 bases map to TRBD2. The length of the CDR3 is 15 residues. V shed 8 bases, J shed 3 bases, and the junction held 9 bases outside the gene matches. In germline, CDR1 is MNHNS, CDR2 SASEGT. In DNA form, the CDR3 reads TGTGCCAGCCAGGAGTCCCTAGCGGGGGAAGAGACCCAGTACTTC. Residues: CASQESLAGEETQYF.

In this sample, this clone turned up a few times. The rearrangement uses TRBV6-6 and TRBJ2-2; a possible D gene is TRBD2 (5 bases). Trimming pared 2 bases from V and 4 bases from J, leaving 11 bases between. Germline V gene data show CDR1 as MNHNY and CDR2 as SVGAGI (reference sequence). CDR3 length: 15 amino acids. This CDR3 reads CASSYAGPPTGELFF. The CDR3 DNA reads as TGTGCCAGCAGTTACGCGGGTCCACCCACCGGGGAGCTGTTTTTT.

The chain combines TRBV29-1 with TRBJ2-3; possible D gene TRBD1, 6 bases. The CDR3 consists of 15 residues. The V gene's germline CDR1 is SQVTM and CDR2 ANQGSEA. V shed 7 bases and J shed 3 bases, with 20 bases lying between them. The CDR3 DNA reads TGCAGCGCTGACCAGGGGTACGGTGGGACAGATACGCAGTATTTT. Amino acid sequence: CSADQGYGGTDTQYF.

The gene calls are TRBV19 and TRBJ2-6; D gene unclear. The V and J ends lost 3 bases and 2 bases respectively, with 11 bases between them. This CDR3 comprises 16 residues. Germline CDR1 reads LNHDA; CDR2 reads SQIVND (reference sequence). For the CDR3, the DNA is TGTGCCAGTAGTATGCTAGACGTTGCTGGGGCCAACGTCCTGACTTTC. As protein: CASSMLDVAGANVLTF.

The chain uses TRBV5-6 and TRBJ1-6; the D gene is possibly TRBD1 (6 bases). Deletions cut 2 bases from V and 3 bases from J, with 12 bases between. The germline CDR1 and CDR2 sequences are SGHDT and YYEEEE. The CDR3 contains 16 residues. CDR3: CASSLATGIYNSPLHF. The CDR3 DNA is TGTGCCAGCAGCTTAGCTACAGGGATCTATAATTCACCCCTCCACTTT.

This chain links TRBV7-9 with TRBJ2-3; D unclear. The V gene's germline CDR1 is SEHNR and CDR2 FQNEAQ (reference sequence). The germline V and J ends were trimmed by 5 bases and 2 bases, with 5 bases remaining between them. The CDR3 is 12 amino acids. CDR3 amino acids: CASSPFTDTQYF. CDR3 nucleotides: TGTGCCAGCAGCCCCTTCACAGATACGCAGTATTTT.

In this sample, this clone turned up once. This chain connects TRBV2 to TRBJ2-5; TRBD1 aligns across 9 bases. This CDR3 region has 17 residues. The germline CDR1 and CDR2 sequences are SNHLY and FYNNEI. The J segment lost 4 bases and the V segment lost 5 bases, leaving 14 bases of the junction unmatched. CDR3 coding DNA: TGTGCCAGCAGTTACAGTCCGGACAGGGGCGCCTCAGAGACCCAGTACTTC. As protein: CASSYSPDRGASETQYF.

The DNA for the CDR3 is TGTGCCAGCAGCGAACTAGGGGGCTTAGGAGAGACCCAGTACTTC. Its translation is CASSELGGLGETQYF. The J gene is TRBJ2-5, the V gene TRBV7-9, with 7 positions matching TRBD1. CDR1 and CDR2 (germline): SEHNR, FQNEAQ (reference sequence). After removal of 5 bases from V and 4 bases from J, the junction contained 10 bases not matched to a gene. CDR3 length: 15 amino acids.

This rearrangement joins TRBV4-3 to TRBJ2-3; a possible D gene is TRBD2 (5 bases). The germline gives CDR1 LGHNA, CDR2 YSLEER. V was shortened by 2 bases and J by 3 bases, with 18 bases between the two germline ends. CDR3 length: 17 amino acids. CDR3 coding DNA: TGCGCCAGCAGCCAACACACCAAGTCTAGCAGGACAGATACGCAGTATTTT. Its translation: CASSQHTKSSRTDTQYF.

The V gene is TRBV29-1, the J gene TRBJ2-1; 13 bases align to TRBD2. The V and J ends lost 0 bases and 9 bases, in that order; junction bases with no gene match: 11. CDR3 length equals 17 residues. CDR1 and CDR2 from the germline V gene are SQVTM and ANQGSEA. The CDR3 is CSVEDRRAGLAGSEQFF. CDR3 nucleotides: TGCAGCGTTGAAGATCGGCGAGCGGGACTAGCGGGGAGTGAGCAGTTCTTC.

This rearrangement joins TRBV27 to TRBJ2-1, with a weak D call TRBD1 (5 bases). Germline lookup yields CDR1 MNHEY and CDR2 SMNVEV (reference sequence). V lost 2 bases to trimming and J lost 4 bases, with 6 bases between them. The CDR3 loop spans 13 amino acids. CDR3 protein: CASSLKGYNEQFF. The CDR3 DNA reads TGTGCCAGCAGTTTAAAGGGGTACAATGAGCAGTTCTTC.

The chain links TRBV4-1 to TRBJ2-6; 9 positions match TRBD1. This CDR3 has 17 residues. Losses at the gene ends were 6 bases for V and 2 bases for J; bases not matched to a gene: 8. Germline V gene data show CDR1 as MGHRA and CDR2 as YSYEKL. CDR3 loop: CASRHTGGWTGANVLTF. CDR3 coding DNA: TGCGCCAGCAGACACACAGGGGGCTGGACTGGGGCCAACGTCCTGACTTTC.

This chain uses TRBV19 with TRBJ2-7; weak D call: TRBD1 (6 bases). CDR3 length equals 15 residues. Germline V gene lookup returns CDR1 LNHDA and CDR2 SQIVND (reference sequence). The ends were cut back, 5 bases at V and 2 bases at J, with 16 bases in the middle. The CDR3 sequence: CASSPFGTSAYEQYF. The CDR3 DNA is TGTGCCAGTAGTCCATTCGGGACAAGTGCCTACGAGCAGTACTTC.

The chain is built from TRBV2 and TRBJ2-5; no clear D gene. Germline V lookup: CDR1 SNHLY, CDR2 FYNNEI. The V end lost 1 base, the J end lost 4 bases, and 7 bases lay between the germline ends. CDR3 length: 13 amino acids. The CDR3 loop is CASSEESGETQYF. The CDR3 DNA reads TGTGCCAGCAGTGAAGAGTCCGGAGAGACCCAGTACTTC.